This TCR beta chain was sequenced during a study of blood T cell repertoires in COVID-19. Study-level background: COVID-19 samples collected from the United States, Italy and Spain covered acute and convalescent phases.

This CDR3 is built from 16 residues. With 0 bases removed from V and 2 bases from J, the gap between germline ends came to 13 bases. Looked up from germline, CDR1 is ENHRY and CDR2 is SYGVKD. TCRdb's copy holds only in-frame clones and misses some; the assay was immunoSEQ multiplex PCR. Among about 160,000 clones listed, approximately 80% were seen once. This clonotype was obtained from a woman over 75 with active or convalescent COVID-19. The sequenced sample consisted of peripheral blood. This chain links TRBV10-3 with TRBJ1-2; possible D gene TRBD1, 6 bases. CDR3 nucleotide sequence: TGTGCCATCAGTGAGTCTACAAGAGGGGGAAACTATGGCTACACCTTC. Its translation is CAISESTRGGNYGYTF.